Listed here is a single TCR beta chain. As yet, its antigen is unknown. The protocol was immunoSEQ multiplex PCR, while the TCRdb copy is restricted to in-frame clones and leaves out a portion. The data show some 50,000 clones, less than 70% seen once. This entry belongs to a study of a mutant IDH1 vaccine in newly diagnosed glioma. General study results and limits: Among all patients, vaccine-induced immune responses occurred in around 93%.

Time point noted: week 47, end of study. What each vaccine dose contained was 300 ug of mutant IDH1 20-mer peptide, accompanied by topical imiquimod. The vaccination schedule gave patients eight doses in weeks 1, 3, 5, 7, 11, 15, 19 and 23. Each donor presented with a new WHO grade 3 or 4 astrocytoma that tested IDH1-mutant and showed ATRX loss. Trimming removed 1 base at V and 2 bases at J, with 12 bases between. The CDR3 extends over 16 amino acids. In germline, CDR1 is SGHTA, CDR2 FQGNSA. The clonotype was recovered from a man aged 35 to 55 with glioma. Some clones in this sample may be carry-over from other donors' samples. The chain has TRBV7-2 and TRBJ1-5; D is possibly TRBD1 (5 bases). The sample was peripheral blood mononuclear cells (PBMCs), taken from a glioma patient whose treatment included an IDH1 peptide vaccine. The CDR3 reads CASSLGDGVGNQPQHF. CDR3 bases: TGTGCCAGCAGCTTAGGGGACGGGGTGGGCAATCAGCCCCAGCATTTT.